This TCR beta chain was captured by sequencing in a study of T cell responses to AZD1222 COVID-19 vaccine. Notes on the study in general: Baseline seropositivity occurred in only a handful of AZD1222 recipients. There were vaccine-associated CD4 TCRs across spike, dominant at 160-218 and 743-854. White British donors predominated, females outnumbered males, and clonal diversity was possibly underestimated.

CDR1 LGHDT and CDR2 YNNKEL come from the germline V gene (reference sequence). This CDR3 contains 14 residues. The trim removed 4 bases at V and 6 bases at J, leaving 1 base unmatched. Produced via immunoSEQ multiplex PCR; TCRdb's table is partial and in-frame only. The data hold about 140,000 clones, with approximately 90% observed a single time. This clone was counted only a few times. The antigen is unknown. The starting material was peripheral blood, obtained on day 0 of AZD1222 vaccination. The chain employs TRBV3-1 (or the pseudogene TRBV3-2) and TRBJ1-6; 9 bases match TRBD1. This receptor was identified in an adult in good health. Here the CDR3 DNA reads TGTGCCAGCAGCCCGGGACAGGGTAATTCACCCCTCCACTTT. Protein: CASSPGQGNSPLHF.